This T cell receptor (beta chain) was recorded in a study of blood T cell repertoires in COVID-19. Study-wide background: Italy, Spain and the United States were the sources of the convalescent and acute COVID-19 samples. T cells, B-cell-depleted T cells, or PBMCs supplied cDNA or gDNA.

The CDR3 sequence is 14 residues long. How the authors handled the data: Amplification with reference gene primers provided the estimates of nucleated cell counts. TCRdb's table, derived via immunoSEQ multiplex PCR, lists solely in-frame clones and lacks some. V and J calls and clone size are those listed in that table; D and trimming were worked out from the DNA. Here the sample spans 90,000 to 150,000 clones, about four fifths being singletons. The sample consisted of peripheral blood. This chain connects TRBV21-1 to TRBJ2-1; the table gives TRBD1 as D, unverified against the DNA. TRBV21-1 is assigned pseudogene status. The source of this sequence is an elderly woman with acute or convalescent COVID-19. This CDR3 is CASRAPTGSNEQFF. The CDR3 bases are TGTGCCAGCAGGGCACCTACAGGTAGCAATGAGCAGTTCTTC.